The 10 T cell receptor beta chains in this list originate from one sample, sequenced in a study of beta chain features in type 1 diabetes. Sequencing targeted expressed TCRB transcripts, as all isolated RNA had been reverse transcribed. Produced via immunoSEQ multiplex PCR; TCRdb's table is partial and in-frame only. The data contain a few hundred thousand clones, over 11% of them singletons. Sequencing was performed on naive CD4+ T cells from blood. These receptors were taken from a man aged 25 to 40 in good health.

The rearrangement uses TRBV9 and TRBJ1-2, with D tentatively TRBD1 (6 bases). The CDR3 is 15 amino acids. Germline CDR1 is SGDLS and CDR2 is YYNGEE. V was cut by 0 bases and J by 0 bases, with 9 bases left in between. The chain's CDR3 is CASSVAGAANYGYTF. The CDR3 DNA is TGTGCCAGCAGCGTAGCAGGGGCTGCTAACTATGGCTACACCTTC.

This clone showed up just a few times. CDR3 region: CASSFLRGSYNEQFF. The CDR3 DNA is TGTGCCAGCAGCTTTCTCCGCGGCTCCTACAATGAGCAGTTCTTC. The chain has TRBV7-2 and TRBJ2-1; D ambiguous. V lost 3 bases to trimming and J lost 0 bases, with 9 bases between them. CDR1 and CDR2 from the germline V gene are SGHTA and FQGNSA. CDR3 length: 15 residues.

The sample holds a few counts of this clone. This chain connects TRBV7-6 to TRBJ2-3; TRBD1 agrees at 8 bases. V dropped 5 bases and J dropped 5; count of bases not matched to a gene: 9. Germline CDR1 reads SGHVS; CDR2 reads FNYEAQ. The CDR3 extends over 15 amino acids. CDR3: CASSLLGDRIDTQYF. CDR3 in DNA: TGTGCCAGCAGCCTCCTCGGGGACAGGATAGATACGCAGTATTTT.

This clone came up a few times. This chain joins TRBV9 and TRBJ2-3, with 9 positions matching TRBD2. Germline CDR1 reads SGDLS; CDR2 reads YYNGEE. The J segment lost 1 base and the V segment lost 1 base, leaving 7 bases of the junction unmatched. CDR3 size: 17 residues. CDR3 bases: TGTGCCAGCAGCGTACAGCAGCGGGGGGCCGGCACAGATACGCAGTATTTT. Translation gives CASSVQQRGAGTDTQYF.

This rearrangement joins TRBV12-5 to TRBJ2-1; D is uncertain. Per germline, CDR1 LGHNT and CDR2 FRNRAP. V lost 7 bases and J lost 7, with 11 bases in between. The CDR3 is made up of 12 amino acids. In DNA, the CDR3 is TGTGCTAGTGCCCTCGACCGGAATGAGCAGTTCTTC. This translates into CASALDRNEQFF.

J is TRBJ2-3 and V is TRBV7-9; TRBD2 agrees at 10 bases. The CDR3 extends over 15 amino acids. Germline CDR1 and CDR2: SEHNR and FQNEAQ (reference sequence). V gave up 8 bases and J gave up 4 bases; unmatched junction bases: 9. CDR3 sequence reads: CASAPGLAGADTQYF. The DNA for the CDR3 is TGTGCCAGCGCTCCAGGGCTAGCGGGAGCAGATACGCAGTATTTT. Full variable domain (rest looked up from reference TRBV7-9 and TRBJ2-3): DTGVSQNPRHKITKRGQNVTFRCDPISEHNRLYWYRQTLGQGPEFLTYFQNEAQLEKSRLLSDRFSAERPKGSFSTLEIQRTEQGDSAMYLCASAPGLAGADTQYFGPGTRLTVL.

The rearrangement links TRBV5-6 to TRBJ1-2; the D is unclear. Trimming cost V 0 bases and J 4 bases, with 10 bases left between them. The CDR3 is 14 residues long. The germline CDR1 and CDR2 sequences are SGHDT and YYEEEE. The CDR3 sequence: CASSLDTDPYGYTF. The CDR3 nucleotides are TGTGCCAGCAGCTTGGACACCGACCCCTATGGCTACACCTTC.

The V call is TRBV4-1, the J call TRBJ2-4, with a tentative D call TRBD2 (7 bases). This CDR3 spans 18 amino acids. V was pared by 1 base and J by 3 bases, with 19 bases between. Germline CDR1 MGHRA, CDR2 YSYEKL. The CDR3 protein is CASSQGYPRGGGKNIQYF. CDR3 nucleotides: TGCGCCAGCAGCCAAGGCTATCCTAGGGGAGGGGGCAAAAACATTCAGTACTTC.

This chain connects TRBV11-2 to TRBJ2-7, with D possibly TRBD1 on 5 matching bases. Germline V lookup: CDR1 SGHAT, CDR2 FQNNGV. V lost 3 bases to trimming and J lost 7 bases, with 22 bases between them. The CDR3 has 16 amino acids. The CDR3, as DNA: TGTGCCAGCAGCTTGGACACGTCAACGCTAATACGAGAGCAGTACTTC. Encoded protein: CASSLDTSTLIREQYF.

The chain couples TRBV7-2 to TRBJ2-1; TRBD2 agrees at 11 bases. The germline V gene has CDR1 SGHTA and CDR2 FQGNSA. This CDR3 region has 13 residues. V lost 7 bases, J lost 9 bases, and 5 bases stayed unmatched. CDR3 protein: CASNSGTSGEQFF. CDR3 in DNA: TGTGCCAGCAACTCCGGGACTAGCGGTGAGCAGTTCTTC.